The clone carrying this TCR beta chain was observed a handful of times. Its antigen is undetermined. Time point meaning: patch test 1, 2 weeks after DPC sensitization. Treatment here: therapeutic diphenylcyclopropenone sensitization with weekly scalp DPC. The library labeled individual cDNA molecules by adding unique molecular identifiers to them. TCRdb processed the RACE reads anew with MiXCR; each CDR3 protein has one entry. The sample carries around 120,000 distinct CDR3 sequences, roughly 13% recorded once. This entry comes from a study of human T cells and chemical hapten exposure. At the level of the study: Sensitizing treatment utilized 2% DPC over a roughly 2 cm by roughly 2 cm portion of upper inner arm skin. Findings of the study overall: DPC sensitization did not alter TCRs above 1 in 1000 frequency. Having alopecia, the donors may differ immunologically from healthy people.

This receptor was taken from a man between 18 and 35 years old with alopecia areata. Some clones in this sample may be carry-over from other donors' samples. This material consisted of whole blood, taken in connection with sensitization to the hapten diphenylcyclopropenone (DPC).

This chain's CDR3 is CATSRGFSYEQYF. The CDR3 nucleotides are TGTGCCACCAGCAGAGGGTTCTCCTACGAGCAGTACTTC. The chain employs TRBV15 and TRBJ2-7, with D uncertain. The germline CDR1 and CDR2 sequences are LNHNV and YYDKDF (reference sequence). The CDR3 extends over 13 amino acids. The ends were cut back, 1 base at V and 0 bases at J, with 4 bases in the middle.